This T cell receptor beta chain was captured in a study of a mutant IDH1 vaccine in newly diagnosed glioma. Sample time point: baseline, week 1 (first vaccination visit). Noted treatment: pre-vaccination baseline after standard-of-care therapy. Germline-derived CDR1 and CDR2 are SGHRS and YFSETQ. V lost 1 base and J 2 bases, leaving 13 bases between the germline ends. This CDR3 is built from 15 residues. Study observations and caveats: There were vaccine-induced immune responses in roughly 95% of the patients.

Sequenced by immunoSEQ multiplex PCR; TCRdb stores in-frame clones only, minus some. The table lists tens of thousands of clones, approximately 82% of them singletons, with 4.6% in the top ten. Concerning this clone: Its antigen remains unknown.

This sample comprised peripheral blood mononuclear cells (PBMCs), obtained from a glioma patient treated with radiotherapy, temozolomide or both. The clonotype originates from a woman aged 18-35 years with glioma. Some clones in this sample may be carry-over from other donors' samples. The chain joins TRBV5-1 to TRBJ2-7; D might be TRBD1 or TRBD2, each matching 5 bases. CDR3 sequence: CASSLSGALTYEQYF. The CDR3 DNA sequence: TGCGCCAGCAGCTTGTCCGGGGCCCTAACCTACGAGCAGTACTTC.